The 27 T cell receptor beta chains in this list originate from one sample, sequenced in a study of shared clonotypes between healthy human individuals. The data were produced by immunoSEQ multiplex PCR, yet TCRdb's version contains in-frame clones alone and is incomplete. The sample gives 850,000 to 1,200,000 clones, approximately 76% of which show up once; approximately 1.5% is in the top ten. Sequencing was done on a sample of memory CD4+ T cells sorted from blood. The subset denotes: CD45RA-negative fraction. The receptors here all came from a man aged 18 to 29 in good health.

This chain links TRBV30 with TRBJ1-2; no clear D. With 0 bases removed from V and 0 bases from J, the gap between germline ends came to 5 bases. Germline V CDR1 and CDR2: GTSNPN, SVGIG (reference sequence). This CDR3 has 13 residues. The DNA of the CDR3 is TGTGCCTGGAGTGTACCCTCTAACTATGGCTACACCTTC. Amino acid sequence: CAWSVPSNYGYTF.

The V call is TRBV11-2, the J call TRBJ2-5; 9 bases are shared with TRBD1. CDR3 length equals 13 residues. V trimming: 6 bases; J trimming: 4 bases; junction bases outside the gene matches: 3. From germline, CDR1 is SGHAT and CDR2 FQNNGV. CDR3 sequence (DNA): TGTGCCAGCAGGAGGACAGGGGTAGAGACCCAGTACTTC. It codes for CASRRTGVETQYF.

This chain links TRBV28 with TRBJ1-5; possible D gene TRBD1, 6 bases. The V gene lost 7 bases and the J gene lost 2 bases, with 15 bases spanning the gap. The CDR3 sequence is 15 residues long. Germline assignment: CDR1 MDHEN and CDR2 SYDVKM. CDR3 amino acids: CASINGGRGNQPQHF. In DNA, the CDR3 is TGTGCCAGCATAAATGGGGGGCGAGGCAATCAGCCCCAGCATTTT.

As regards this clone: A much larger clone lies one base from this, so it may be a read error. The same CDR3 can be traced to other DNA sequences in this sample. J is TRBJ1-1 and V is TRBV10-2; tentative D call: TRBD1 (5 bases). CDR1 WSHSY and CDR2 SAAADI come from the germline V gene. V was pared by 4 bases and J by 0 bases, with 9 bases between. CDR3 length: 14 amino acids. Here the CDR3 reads CASSVKDMNTEAFF. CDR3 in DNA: TGCGCCAGCAGTGTGAAGGACATGAACACTGAAGCTTTCTTT.

CDR3 loop: CASSPPKRSDTEAFF. The CDR3 region has the DNA TGTGCCAGTAGTCCCCCTAAACGATCGGACACTGAAGCTTTCTTT. The chain employs TRBV19 and TRBJ1-1; no reliable D call. CDR1 and CDR2 (germline): LNHDA, SQIVND (reference sequence). The CDR3 has 15 amino acids. V was shortened by 5 bases and J by 3 bases, with 16 bases between the two germline ends.

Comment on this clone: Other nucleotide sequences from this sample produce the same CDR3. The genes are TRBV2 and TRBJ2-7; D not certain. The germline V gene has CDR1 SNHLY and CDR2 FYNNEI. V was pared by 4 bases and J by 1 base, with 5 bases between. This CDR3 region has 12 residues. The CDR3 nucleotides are TGTGCCAGCAGTGGCCAGTCCTACGAGCAGTACTTC. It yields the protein CASSGQSYEQYF.

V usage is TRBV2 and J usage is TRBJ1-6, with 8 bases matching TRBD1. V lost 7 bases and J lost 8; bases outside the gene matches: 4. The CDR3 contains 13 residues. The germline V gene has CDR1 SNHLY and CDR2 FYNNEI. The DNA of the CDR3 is TGTGCCAGCATTCCGACAGGGGATTCACCCCTCCACTTT. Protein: CASIPTGDSPLHF. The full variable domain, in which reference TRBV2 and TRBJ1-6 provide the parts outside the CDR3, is EPEVTQTPSHQVTQMGQEVILRCVPISNHLYFYWYRQILGQKVEFLVSFYNNEISEKSEIFDDQFSVERPDGSNFTLKIRSTKLEDSAMYFCASIPTGDSPLHFGNGTRLTVT.

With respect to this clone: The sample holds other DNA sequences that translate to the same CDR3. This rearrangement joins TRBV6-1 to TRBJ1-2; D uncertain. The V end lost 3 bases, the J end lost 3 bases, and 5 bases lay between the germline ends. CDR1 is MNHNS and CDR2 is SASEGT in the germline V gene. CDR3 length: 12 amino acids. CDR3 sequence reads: CASSDTDYGYTF. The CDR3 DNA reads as TGTGCCAGCAGTGACACGGACTATGGCTACACCTTC.

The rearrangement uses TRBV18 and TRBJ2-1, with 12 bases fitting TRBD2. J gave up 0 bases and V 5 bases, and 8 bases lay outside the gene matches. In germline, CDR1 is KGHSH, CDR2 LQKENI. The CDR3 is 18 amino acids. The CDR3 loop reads CASSYLLTSGGSYNEQFF. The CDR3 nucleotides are TGTGCCAGCTCATACCTCTTGACTAGCGGGGGCTCCTACAATGAGCAGTTCTTC.

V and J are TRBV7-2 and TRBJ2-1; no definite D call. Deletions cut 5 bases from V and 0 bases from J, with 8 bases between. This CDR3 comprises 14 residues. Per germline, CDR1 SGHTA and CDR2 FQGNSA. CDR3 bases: TGTGCCAGCAGCCCTTACAGCTCCTACAATGAGCAGTTCTTC. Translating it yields CASSPYSSYNEQFF.

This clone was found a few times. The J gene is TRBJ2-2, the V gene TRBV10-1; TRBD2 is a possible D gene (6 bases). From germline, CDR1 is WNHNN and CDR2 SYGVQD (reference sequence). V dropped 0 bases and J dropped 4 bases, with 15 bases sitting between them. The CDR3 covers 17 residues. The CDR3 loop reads CASSESRLGLGTGELFF. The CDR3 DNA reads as TGCGCCAGCAGTGAGTCCCGACTAGGGTTGGGCACCGGGGAGCTGTTTTTT.

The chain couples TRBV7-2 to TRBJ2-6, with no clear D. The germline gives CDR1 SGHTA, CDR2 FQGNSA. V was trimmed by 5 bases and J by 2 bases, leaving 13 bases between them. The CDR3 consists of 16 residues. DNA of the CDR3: TGTGCCAGCAGCCCAAACCTGGGTGCTGGGGCCAACGTCCTGACTTTC. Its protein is CASSPNLGAGANVLTF.

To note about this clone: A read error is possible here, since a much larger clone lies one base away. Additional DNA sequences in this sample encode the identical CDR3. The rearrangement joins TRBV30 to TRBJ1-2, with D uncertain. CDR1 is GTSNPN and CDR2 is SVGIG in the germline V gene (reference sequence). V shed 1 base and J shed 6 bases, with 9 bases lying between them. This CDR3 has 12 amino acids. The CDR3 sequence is CAWSGDRDGYTF. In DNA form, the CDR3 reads TGTGCCTGGAGTGGGGATAGGGATGGCTACACCTTC.

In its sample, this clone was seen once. CDR3 nucleotides: TGTGCCAGCAGCTACCCGGTCAGCGGGGGATCAGATACGCAGTATTTT. This encodes CASSYPVSGGSDTQYF. V gene TRBV5-4 combines with J gene TRBJ2-3; 8 bases align to TRBD2. The V gene end was trimmed by 3 bases and the J gene end by 4 bases; junction bases not matched to a gene: 10. This CDR3 has 16 residues. Germline V gene sequence: CDR1 SGHNT, CDR2 YYREEE (reference sequence). The whole variable domain, remainder taken from reference TRBV5-4 and TRBJ2-3, is ETGVTQSPTHLIKTRGQQVTLRCSSQSGHNTVSWYQQALGQGPQFIFQYYREEENGRGNFPPRFSGLQFPNYSSELNVNALELDDSALYLCASSYPVSGGSDTQYFGPGTRLTVL.

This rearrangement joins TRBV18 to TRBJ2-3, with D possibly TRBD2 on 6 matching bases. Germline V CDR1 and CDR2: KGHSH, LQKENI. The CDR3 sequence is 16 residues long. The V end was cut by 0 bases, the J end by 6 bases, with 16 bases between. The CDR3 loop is CASSPPGVSGRDTQYF. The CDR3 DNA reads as TGTGCCAGCTCACCACCCGGAGTAAGCGGGCGGGATACGCAGTATTTT.

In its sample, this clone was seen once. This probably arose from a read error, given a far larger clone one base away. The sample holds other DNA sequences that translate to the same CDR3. The CDR3 is CASSLASGELFF. CDR3 nucleotides: TGTGCCAGCAGCTTGGCTAGCGGGGAGCTGTTTTTT. This chain joins TRBV5-6 and TRBJ2-2; D is undetermined. CDR1 is SGHDT, CDR2 YYEEEE, per germline. The CDR3 runs 12 residues. The ends were cut back, 0 bases at V and 7 bases at J, with 4 bases in the middle.

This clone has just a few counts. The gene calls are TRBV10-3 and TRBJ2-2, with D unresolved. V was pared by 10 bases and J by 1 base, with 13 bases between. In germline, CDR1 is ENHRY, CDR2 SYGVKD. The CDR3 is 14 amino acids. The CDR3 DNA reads TGTGCCACCTCCTCCCAAGGGAACACCGGGGAGCTGTTTTTT. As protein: CATSSQGNTGELFF.

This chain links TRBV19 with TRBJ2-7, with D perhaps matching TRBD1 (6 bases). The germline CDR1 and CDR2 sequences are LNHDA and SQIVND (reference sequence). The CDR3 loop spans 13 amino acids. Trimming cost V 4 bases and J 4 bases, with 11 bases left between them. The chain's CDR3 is CASSKGGLYEQYF. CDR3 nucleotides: TGTGCCAGTAGTAAAGGGGGTCTTTACGAGCAGTACTTC.

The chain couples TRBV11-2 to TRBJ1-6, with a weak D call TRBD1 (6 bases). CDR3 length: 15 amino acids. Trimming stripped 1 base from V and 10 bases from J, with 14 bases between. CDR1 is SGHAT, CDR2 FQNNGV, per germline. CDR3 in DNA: TGTGCCAGCAGCTTAGTAGGGGGGCGGGGATCACCCCTCCACTTT. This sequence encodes CASSLVGGRGSPLHF.

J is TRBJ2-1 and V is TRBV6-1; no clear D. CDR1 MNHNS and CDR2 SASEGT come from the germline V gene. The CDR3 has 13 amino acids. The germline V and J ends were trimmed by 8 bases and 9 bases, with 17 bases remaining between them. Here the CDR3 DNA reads TGTGCCAGCTTCGACATGGTCCATGGTGAGCAGTTCTTC. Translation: CASFDMVHGEQFF.

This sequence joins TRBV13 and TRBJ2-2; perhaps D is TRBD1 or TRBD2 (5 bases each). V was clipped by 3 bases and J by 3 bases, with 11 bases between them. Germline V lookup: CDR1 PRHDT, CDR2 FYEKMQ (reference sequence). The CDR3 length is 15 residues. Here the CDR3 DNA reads TGTGCCAGCAGCTTCGGGACGGGCCACACCGGGGAGCTGTTTTTT. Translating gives CASSFGTGHTGELFF.

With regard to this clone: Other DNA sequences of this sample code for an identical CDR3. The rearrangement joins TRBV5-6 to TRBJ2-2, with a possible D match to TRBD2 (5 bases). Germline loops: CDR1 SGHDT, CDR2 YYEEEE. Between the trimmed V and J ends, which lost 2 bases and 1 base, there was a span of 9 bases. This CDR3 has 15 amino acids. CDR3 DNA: TGTGCCAGCAGCTTTGGTGGAGGGAACACCGGGGAGCTGTTTTTT. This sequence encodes CASSFGGGNTGELFF. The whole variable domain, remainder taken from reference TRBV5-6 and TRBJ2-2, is DAGVTQSPTHLIKTRGQQVTLRCSPKSGHDTVSWYQQALGQGPQFIFQYYEEEERQRGNFPDRFSGHQFPNYSSELNVNALLLGDSALYLCASSFGGGNTGELFFGEGSRLTVL.

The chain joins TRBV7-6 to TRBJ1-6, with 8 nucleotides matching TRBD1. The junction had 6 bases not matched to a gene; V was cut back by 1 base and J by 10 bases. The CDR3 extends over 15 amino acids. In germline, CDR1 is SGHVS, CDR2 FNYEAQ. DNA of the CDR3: TGTGCCAGCAGCTTAGTACAGGGGGGCGGGTCACCCCTCCACTTT. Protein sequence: CASSLVQGGGSPLHF.

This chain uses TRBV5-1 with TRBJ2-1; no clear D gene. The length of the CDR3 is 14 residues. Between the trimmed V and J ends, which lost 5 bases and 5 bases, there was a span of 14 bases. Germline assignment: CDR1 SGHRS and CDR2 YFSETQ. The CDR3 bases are TGCGCCAGCAGTCTAAAGCTGGGGAACAATGAGCAGTTCTTC. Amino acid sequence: CASSLKLGNNEQFF.

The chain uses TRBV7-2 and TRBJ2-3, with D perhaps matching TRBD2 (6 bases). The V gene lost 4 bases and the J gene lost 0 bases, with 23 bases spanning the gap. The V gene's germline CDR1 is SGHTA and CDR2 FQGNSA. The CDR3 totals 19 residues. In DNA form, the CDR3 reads TGTGCCAGCAGCTCCCGACCGGGACTGCAGAAGATTAGCACAGATACGCAGTATTTT. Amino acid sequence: CASSSRPGLQKISTDTQYF.

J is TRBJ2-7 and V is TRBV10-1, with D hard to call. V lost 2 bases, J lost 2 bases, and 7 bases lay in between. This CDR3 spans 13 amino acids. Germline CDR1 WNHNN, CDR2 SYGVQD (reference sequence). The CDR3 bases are TGCGCCAGCAGTGAGGGCTTCACCTACGAGCAGTACTTC. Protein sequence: CASSEGFTYEQYF.

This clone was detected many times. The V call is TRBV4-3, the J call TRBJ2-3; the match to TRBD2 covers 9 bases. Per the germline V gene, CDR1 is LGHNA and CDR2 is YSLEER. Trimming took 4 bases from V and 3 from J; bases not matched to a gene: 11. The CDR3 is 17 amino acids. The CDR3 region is CASSRGVREGRTDTQYF. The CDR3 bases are TGCGCCAGCAGCCGGGGGGTGCGGGAGGGCCGGACAGATACGCAGTATTTT.